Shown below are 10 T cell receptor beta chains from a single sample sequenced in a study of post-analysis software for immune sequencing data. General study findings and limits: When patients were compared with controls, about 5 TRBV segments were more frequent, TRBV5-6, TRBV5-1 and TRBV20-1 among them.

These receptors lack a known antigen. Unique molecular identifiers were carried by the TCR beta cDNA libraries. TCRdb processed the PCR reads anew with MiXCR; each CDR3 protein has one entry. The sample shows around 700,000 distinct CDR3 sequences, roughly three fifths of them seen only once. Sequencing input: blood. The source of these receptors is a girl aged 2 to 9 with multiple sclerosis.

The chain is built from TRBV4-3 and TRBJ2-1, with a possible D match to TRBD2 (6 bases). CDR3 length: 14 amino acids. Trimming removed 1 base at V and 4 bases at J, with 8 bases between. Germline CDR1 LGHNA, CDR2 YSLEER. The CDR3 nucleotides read TGCGCCAGCAGCCAAGTTAGCGGATACAATGAGCAGTTCTTC. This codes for CASSQVSGYNEQFF.

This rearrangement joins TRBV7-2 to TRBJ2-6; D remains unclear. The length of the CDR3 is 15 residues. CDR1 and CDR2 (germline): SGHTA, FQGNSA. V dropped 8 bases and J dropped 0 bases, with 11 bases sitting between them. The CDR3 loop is CASSPVFSGANVLTF. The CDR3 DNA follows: TGTGCCAGCTCGCCAGTCTTCTCTGGGGCCAACGTCCTGACTTTC.

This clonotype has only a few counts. The CDR3 sequence is CASRPLAVFYNEQFF. The CDR3, as DNA: TGTGCCAGCAGACCACTAGCGGTTTTTTACAATGAGCAGTTCTTC. The chain couples TRBV7-2 to TRBJ2-1; 8 bases are a match to TRBD2. The CDR3 consists of 15 residues. Trimming at V came to 6 bases and at J to 4 bases, leaving 8 bases not matched to a gene. Germline CDR1 reads SGHTA; CDR2 reads FQGNSA.

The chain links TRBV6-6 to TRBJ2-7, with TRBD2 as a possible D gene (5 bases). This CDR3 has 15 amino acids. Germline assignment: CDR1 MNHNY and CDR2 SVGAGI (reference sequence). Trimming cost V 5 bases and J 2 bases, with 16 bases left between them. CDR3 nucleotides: TGTGCCAGCAGTGGGAGAGGACGAGGAGCCTACGAGCAGTACTTC. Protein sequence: CASSGRGRGAYEQYF.

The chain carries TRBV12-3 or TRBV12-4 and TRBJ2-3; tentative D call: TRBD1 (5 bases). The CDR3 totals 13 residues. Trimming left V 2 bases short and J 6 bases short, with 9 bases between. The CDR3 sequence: CASSLWGWDTQYF. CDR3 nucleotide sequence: TGTGCCAGCAGTTTATGGGGCTGGGATACGCAGTATTTT.

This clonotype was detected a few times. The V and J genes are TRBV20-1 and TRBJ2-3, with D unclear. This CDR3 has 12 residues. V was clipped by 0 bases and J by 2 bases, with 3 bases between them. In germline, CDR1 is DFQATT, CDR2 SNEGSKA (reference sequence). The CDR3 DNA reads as TGCAGTGCTAGAGACTACACAGATACGCAGTATTTT. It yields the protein CSARDYTDTQYF.

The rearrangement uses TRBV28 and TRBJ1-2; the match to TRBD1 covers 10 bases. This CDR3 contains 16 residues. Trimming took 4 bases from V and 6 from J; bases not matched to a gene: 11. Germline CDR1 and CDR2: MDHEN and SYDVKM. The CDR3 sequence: CASSSGDRGLVNGYTF. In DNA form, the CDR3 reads TGTGCCAGCAGTTCAGGAGACAGGGGGCTTGTGAATGGCTACACCTTC.

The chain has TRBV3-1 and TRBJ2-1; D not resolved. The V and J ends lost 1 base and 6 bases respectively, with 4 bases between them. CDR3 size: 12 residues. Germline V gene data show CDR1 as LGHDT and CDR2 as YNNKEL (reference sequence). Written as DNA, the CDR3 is TGTGCCAGCAGCCAAGTGACCAATGAGCAGTTCTTC. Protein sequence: CASSQVTNEQFF.

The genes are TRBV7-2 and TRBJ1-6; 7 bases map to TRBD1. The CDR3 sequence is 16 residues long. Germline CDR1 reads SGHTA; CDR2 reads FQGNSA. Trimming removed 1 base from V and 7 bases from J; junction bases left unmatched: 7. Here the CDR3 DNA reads TGTGCCAGCAGCTTAGAGGACAGGCGGGGGAATTCACCCCTCCACTTT. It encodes CASSLEDRRGNSPLHF.

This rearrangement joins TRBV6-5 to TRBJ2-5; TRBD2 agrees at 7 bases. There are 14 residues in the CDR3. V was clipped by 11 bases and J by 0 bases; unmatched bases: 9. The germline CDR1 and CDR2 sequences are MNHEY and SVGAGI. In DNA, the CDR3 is TGTGCCGCCGGACTAGTTCCGTACCAAGAGACCCAGTACTTC. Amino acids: CAAGLVPYQETQYF.